These 7 T cell receptor beta chains originate from one sample sequenced in a study of T cell repertoires in cytomegalovirus infection (dated by TCRdb to between 2018 and 2021). Sequencing relied on an Illumina HiSeq 1500. TCRdb reworked the public reads: Q25 trimming with fastp, MiXCR clone assembly, productive beta chains retained. All rows with the same CDR3 protein become a single entry with the most common DNA and genes. Present in this sample are approximately 500,000 distinct CDR3 sequences, approximately 17% of which were seen just once. Of the sample, roughly 25% is held by the ten largest clones. The source material was CD8+ T cells from PBMCs. These receptors were taken from a human donor in good health (CMV status not recorded). Some clones in this sample may be carry-over from other donors' samples.

This clonotype was seen at least ten times. V and J are TRBV6-6 and TRBJ1-1; D ambiguous. The CDR3 covers 17 residues. Germline V gene data show CDR1 as MNHNY and CDR2 as SVGAGI (reference sequence). Trimming removed 2 bases from V and 0 bases from J, with 16 bases in between. The CDR3 DNA is TGTGCCAGCAGTTACCCTCAAGACCGCGCGATGAACACTGAAGCTTTCTTT. It is translated as CASSYPQDRAMNTEAFF.

In its sample, this clonotype was seen many times. V is TRBV19 and J is TRBJ1-2; D gene uncertain. The germline V gene encodes CDR1 LNHDA and CDR2 SQIVND (reference sequence). V lost 7 bases and J lost 6, with 12 bases in between. The CDR3 has 12 residues. DNA of the CDR3: TGTGCCAGTACCGAGGACGCGGATGGCTACACCTTC. Protein sequence: CASTEDADGYTF. The full variable domain, rest sourced from reference TRBV19 and TRBJ1-2, is DGGITQSPKYLFRKEGQNVTLSCEQNLNHDAMYWYRQDPGQGLRLIYYSQIVNDFQKGDIAEGYSVSREKKESFPLTVTSAQKNPTAFYLCASTEDADGYTFGSGTRLTVV.

This clonotype has ten or more counts. The chain links TRBV28 to TRBJ2-1, with D possibly TRBD2 on 5 matching bases. Germline V CDR1 and CDR2: MDHEN, SYDVKM. The CDR3 loop spans 14 amino acids. V dropped 3 bases and J dropped 6 bases, with 12 bases sitting between them. In nucleotides, the CDR3 is TGTGCCAGCAGTTTTTGGCGGGCCCTCAATGAGCAGTTCTTC. Its protein is CASSFWRALNEQFF.

This clonotype was observed once. The J gene is TRBJ1-2, the V gene TRBV20-1, with no clear D. This CDR3 has 13 residues. Germline assignment: CDR1 DFQATT and CDR2 SNEGSKA (reference sequence). V lost 0 bases, J lost 2 bases, and 7 bases lay in between. The CDR3 loop reads CSARDRENYGYTF. In DNA form, the CDR3 reads TGCAGTGCTAGAGATCGGGAGAACTATGGCTACACCTTC.

This clonotype was counted a few times. V gene TRBV7-9 combines with J gene TRBJ1-3; TRBD1 agrees at 7 bases. V dropped 4 bases and J dropped 4; count of bases not matched to a gene: 7. Germline CDR1 and CDR2: SEHNR and FQNEAQ (reference sequence). The CDR3 runs 15 residues. CDR3 nucleotides: TGTGCCAGCAGCTCGAGACAGGGAGAGGGAAACACCATATATTTT. This codes for CASSSRQGEGNTIYF.

This chain links TRBV7-7 with TRBJ2-1; no clear D gene. Germline V lookup: CDR1 SSHAT, CDR2 FNYEAQ (reference sequence). V was clipped by 5 bases and J by 6 bases, with 11 bases between them. This CDR3 contains 13 residues. CDR3 region: CASSPTFGNEQFF. The CDR3 nucleotides are TGTGCCAGCAGCCCGACCTTCGGCAATGAGCAGTTCTTC.

As to this clonotype: No conserved phenylalanine or tryptophan is present at the end of the CDR3, so a read error is the likely explanation. The V call is TRBV7-9, the J call TRBJ2-1, with D unresolved. The CDR3 length is 15 residues. CDR1 is SEHNR and CDR2 is FQNEAQ in the germline V gene (reference sequence). Trimming cost V 7 bases and J 0 bases, with 13 bases left between them. CDR3: CASTKTVSSYNEQFL. CDR3 DNA sequence: TGTGCCAGCACCAAAACGGTGAGCTCCTACAATGAGCAGTTCCTC.